Listed here are 6 T cell receptor beta chains from one sample, sequenced in a study of CD8 T cells in cerebrospinal fluid in Alzheimer's disease. One entry per CDR3 protein, without DNA, is what TCRdb gives after re-calling the 10x single-cell sequencing reads. The specimen's table records 1,500 to 2,000 distinct CDR3 sequences. Sequenced input: cerebrospinal fluid. The origin of the receptors is a human donor in good health.

This clonotype is medium-sized (0.01 to 0.1%) by frequency. This sequence joins TRBV19 and TRBJ2-2; TCRdb picks TRBD1, but there is no DNA to check that call. Germline CDR1 reads LNHDA; CDR2 reads SQIVND (reference sequence). The CDR3 totals 14 residues. CDR3 residues: CASYRGRASGELFF.

In terms of frequency, this clonotype is medium-sized. J is TRBJ1-2 and V is TRBV10-2; there is no DNA to check the TCRdb D call of TRBD1. CDR3 length equals 14 residues. The germline gives CDR1 WSHSY, CDR2 SAAADI. The CDR3 sequence is CASSDLRAVDGYTF.

This clonotype is deemed medium-sized by its frequency. The chain carries TRBV7-6 and TRBJ1-2. Germline values: CDR1 SGHVS, CDR2 FNYEAQ. CDR3 length: 15 residues. CDR3 amino acids: CASSLRGAPVSGYTF.

This clonotype is classed as medium-sized (0.01 to 0.1%) by frequency. The chain is built from TRBV10-3 and TRBJ2-1. This CDR3 is 11 amino acids long. Germline CDR1 and CDR2: ENHRY and SYGVKD. The CDR3 protein is CAISLNNEQFF.

The rearrangement uses TRBV27 and TRBJ2-5; TCRdb outputs TRBD1, but without DNA this stays unchecked. Germline CDR1 and CDR2: MNHEY and SMNVEV (reference sequence). The CDR3 has 15 amino acids. The CDR3 region is CASSFLSGGKETQYF.

Judged by frequency, this clonotype is large. The chain employs TRBV7-2 and TRBJ1-2. This CDR3 contains 12 residues. Germline V CDR1 and CDR2: SGHTA, FQGNSA. The CDR3 here is CASSPFGDGYTF.